Reported below is one T cell receptor beta chain. Its target is unknown. Primers for the PCR totalled 60 Vbeta and 13 Jbeta. Profiling relied on immunoSEQ multiplex PCR, and the TCRdb table lists in-frame clones only, not all of them. This table has approximately 82,000 clones, approximately 81% appearing once. The sample belongs to a study of cytomegalovirus exposure and HLA in healthy donors. Whole-study results and caveats: TCR beta V- and J-gene trimming, according to a later analysis, was linked to a missense DCLRE1C variant. The likely explanation for a cluster of highly shared sequence variants was sequencing artifact.

The CDR3 spans 14 residues. Trimming took 4 bases from V and 7 from J; bases not matched to a gene: 8. In germline, CDR1 is SNHLY, CDR2 FYNNEI. This chain connects TRBV2 to TRBJ2-7, with 9 bases matching TRBD2. Specimen: PBMCs. The source is a woman aged 50 to 65 in good health and CMV-seropositive. As DNA, the CDR3 is TGTGCCAGCAGTGTTCTAGCGGGAATGGCTGAGCAGTACTTC. It translates to CASSVLAGMAEQYF.